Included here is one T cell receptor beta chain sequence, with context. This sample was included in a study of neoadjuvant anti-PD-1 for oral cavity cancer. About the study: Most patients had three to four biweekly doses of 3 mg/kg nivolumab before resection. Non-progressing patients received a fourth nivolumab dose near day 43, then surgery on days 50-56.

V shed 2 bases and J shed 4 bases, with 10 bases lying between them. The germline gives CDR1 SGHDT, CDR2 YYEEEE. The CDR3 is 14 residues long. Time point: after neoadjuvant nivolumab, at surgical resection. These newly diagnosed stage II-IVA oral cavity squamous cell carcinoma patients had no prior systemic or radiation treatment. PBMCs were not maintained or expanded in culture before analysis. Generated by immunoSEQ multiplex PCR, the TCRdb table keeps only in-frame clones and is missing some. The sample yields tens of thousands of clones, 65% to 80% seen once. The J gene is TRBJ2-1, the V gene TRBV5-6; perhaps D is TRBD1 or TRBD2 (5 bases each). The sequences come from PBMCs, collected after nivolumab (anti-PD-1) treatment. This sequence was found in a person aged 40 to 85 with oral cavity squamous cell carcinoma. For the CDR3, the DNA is TGTGCCAGCAGCTTCGGGACCTGGTACAATGAGCAGTTCTTC. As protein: CASSFGTWYNEQFF.